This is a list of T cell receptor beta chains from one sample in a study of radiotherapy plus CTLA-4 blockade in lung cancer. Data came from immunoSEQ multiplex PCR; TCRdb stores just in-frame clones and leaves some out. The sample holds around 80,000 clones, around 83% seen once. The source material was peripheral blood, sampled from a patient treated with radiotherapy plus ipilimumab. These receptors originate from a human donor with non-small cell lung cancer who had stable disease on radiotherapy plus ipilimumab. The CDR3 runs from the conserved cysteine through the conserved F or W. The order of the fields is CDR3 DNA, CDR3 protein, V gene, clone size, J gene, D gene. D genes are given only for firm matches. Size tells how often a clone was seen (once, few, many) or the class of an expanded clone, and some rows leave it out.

CDR3nt: TGTGCCAGCAGTCGAAATGTGGGAAGGGGGGAGCAGTACTTC
CDR3aa: CASSRNVGRGEQYF
v_gene: TRBV28
abundance: .
j_gene: TRBJ2-7
d_gene: .

CDR3nt: TGTGCCAGCTCACAACGAAGATCGGACAGCATGAACACTGAAGCTTTCTTT
CDR3aa: CASSQRRSDSMNTEAFF
v_gene: TRBV18
abundance: .
j_gene: TRBJ1-1
d_gene: .

CDR3nt: TGCAGTGCTTATTTAGCCAATGAGCAGTTCTTC
CDR3aa: CSAYLANEQFF
v_gene: TRBV20-1
abundance: .
j_gene: TRBJ2-1
d_gene: .

CDR3nt: TGTGCCAGCAGTCCACGACGGGTCTACGGGGAGCTGTTTTTT
CDR3aa: CASSPRRVYGELFF
v_gene: TRBV6-1
abundance: few
j_gene: TRBJ2-2
d_gene: .

CDR3nt: TGTGCCAGCTCACCGATTACTTCACAGGGGGCAGGTCAGCCCCAGCATTTT
CDR3aa: CASSPITSQGAGQPQHF
v_gene: TRBV18
abundance: .
j_gene: TRBJ1-5
d_gene: TRBD1

CDR3nt: TGTGCCAGTGGGGACAGGGACTATGGCTACACCTTC
CDR3aa: CASGDRDYGYTF
v_gene: TRBV19
abundance: few
j_gene: TRBJ1-2
d_gene: TRBD1

CDR3nt: TGTGCCAGCTCACCACCGGCCGCTTACAATGAGCAGTTCTTC
CDR3aa: CASSPPAAYNEQFF
v_gene: TRBV18
abundance: .
j_gene: TRBJ2-1
d_gene: .

CDR3nt: TGTGCCTGGAGTGTAGGTTTGGCGACAGGGGTTCCCTCTGGAAACACCATATATTTT
CDR3aa: CAWSVGLATGVPSGNTIYF
v_gene: TRBV30
abundance: .
j_gene: TRBJ1-3
d_gene: TRBD1

CDR3nt: TGTGCCAGTAGTACCGGGCCCAATAATTCACCCCTCCACTTT
CDR3aa: CASSTGPNNSPLHF
v_gene: TRBV19
abundance: few
j_gene: TRBJ1-6
d_gene: .

CDR3nt: TGTGCCAGCAGCCCAATAGCGGTCACAGGGGATCTGTGGCCTGGCTACACCTTC
CDR3aa: CASSPIAVTGDLWPGYTF
v_gene: TRBV7-3
abundance: .
j_gene: TRBJ1-2
d_gene: TRBD1

CDR3nt: TGTGCCAGCAGTGTAGGAGGGGTTAGATCCTACGAGCAGTACTTC
CDR3aa: CASSVGGVRSYEQYF
v_gene: TRBV2
abundance: .
j_gene: TRBJ2-7
d_gene: .

CDR3nt: TGTGCCAGCAGCGTAGGGGCGGACCGACTACGGAACACTGAAGCTTTCTTT
CDR3aa: CASSVGADRLRNTEAFF
v_gene: TRBV7-8
abundance: .
j_gene: TRBJ1-1
d_gene: .

CDR3nt: TGTGCCTGGAAGACGGGCTACGAGCAGTACTTC
CDR3aa: CAWKTGYEQYF
v_gene: TRBV30
abundance: .
j_gene: TRBJ2-7
d_gene: .

CDR3nt: TGTGCCAGCTCACCCGGACCGGCGTACACTGAAGCTTTCTTT
CDR3aa: CASSPGPAYTEAFF
v_gene: TRBV18
abundance: .
j_gene: TRBJ1-1
d_gene: .

CDR3nt: TGTGCCAGCAGCTTGGAAGTTGGGCCAACAGGGAGCTCCTATAATTCACCCCTCCACTTT
CDR3aa: CASSLEVGPTGSSYNSPLHF
v_gene: TRBV5-4
abundance: .
j_gene: TRBJ1-6
d_gene: .

CDR3nt: TGTGCCAGCAGTGCGGGGAACTTGAATTCACCCCTCCACTTT
CDR3aa: CASSAGNLNSPLHF
v_gene: TRBV25-1
abundance: .
j_gene: TRBJ1-6
d_gene: .

CDR3nt: TGTGCCAGCAGCCTCGTGGTAGCGGGGAAGGGCGAGCAGTACTTC
CDR3aa: CASSLVVAGKGEQYF
v_gene: TRBV14
abundance: .
j_gene: TRBJ2-7
d_gene: TRBD2

CDR3nt: TGTGCCAGCAGCGTAGGAGACAGATCCTACTCTGGAAACACCATATATTTT
CDR3aa: CASSVGDRSYSGNTIYF
v_gene: TRBV9
abundance: .
j_gene: TRBJ1-3
d_gene: .

CDR3nt: TGTGCCAGCAGTTCTCGACAGGGGGCAAGAGCTTTCTTT
CDR3aa: CASSSRQGARAFF
v_gene: TRBV28
abundance: few
j_gene: TRBJ1-1
d_gene: TRBD1

CDR3nt: TGTGCCAGCAGTGACGGTGGAGGGAGGAAGCCCAATCAGCCCCAGCATTTT
CDR3aa: CASSDGGGRKPNQPQHF
v_gene: TRBV6-4
abundance: .
j_gene: TRBJ1-5
d_gene: .

CDR3nt: TGTGCCTGGAGTGTCCCGGGACAGACACTTCTGAACACTGAAGCTTTCTTT
CDR3aa: CAWSVPGQTLLNTEAFF
v_gene: TRBV30
abundance: once
j_gene: TRBJ1-1
d_gene: TRBD1

CDR3nt: TGTGCCAGCAGCGAGGGGGATAGCAATCAGCCCCAGCATTTT
CDR3aa: CASSEGDSNQPQHF
v_gene: TRBV11-1
abundance: .
j_gene: TRBJ1-5
d_gene: .

CDR3nt: TGTGCCAGCAGTTACGCAGCCAGATCGGATGAAGCTTTCTTT
CDR3aa: CASSYAARSDEAFF
v_gene: TRBV6-6
abundance: .
j_gene: TRBJ1-1
d_gene: .

CDR3nt: TGCGCCAGCAGTCAACTTGTCGACAGGGCTGGCTACGAGCAGTACTTC
CDR3aa: CASSQLVDRAGYEQYF
v_gene: TRBV23-1
abundance: .
j_gene: TRBJ2-7
d_gene: TRBD1

CDR3nt: TGTGCCAGCACGAAGACAGGGTCCTACAATGAGCAGTTCTTC
CDR3aa: CASTKTGSYNEQFF
v_gene: TRBV6-5
abundance: .
j_gene: TRBJ2-1
d_gene: TRBD1

CDR3nt: TGTGCCAGTAGTCAACAGGGGGCCGGAGAGACCCAGTACTTC
CDR3aa: CASSQQGAGETQYF
v_gene: TRBV19
abundance: .
j_gene: TRBJ2-5
d_gene: TRBD1

CDR3nt: TGTGCCAGCAGCCCGGGACAGGGACTTCTTGTTCAGCCCCAGCATTTT
CDR3aa: CASSPGQGLLVQPQHF
v_gene: TRBV7-9
abundance: .
j_gene: TRBJ1-5
d_gene: TRBD1

CDR3nt: TGTGCCAGCAGCGCCCGGGACAGGGGGATAGAGACCCAGTACTTC
CDR3aa: CASSARDRGIETQYF
v_gene: TRBV7-9
abundance: .
j_gene: TRBJ2-5
d_gene: TRBD1

CDR3nt: TGTGCCAGCAGCCAAGAAGGGGAAGCCAAAAACATTCAGTACTTC
CDR3aa: CASSQEGEAKNIQYF
v_gene: TRBV4-2
abundance: .
j_gene: TRBJ2-4
d_gene: .

CDR3nt: TGTGCCAGCAGCTTAGCTAGGGTCCAAGAGACCCAGTACTTC
CDR3aa: CASSLARVQETQYF
v_gene: TRBV11-2
abundance: .
j_gene: TRBJ2-5
d_gene: .

CDR3nt: TGTGCCACCGCGGGACTAGCGAATGAGCAGTTCTTC
CDR3aa: CATAGLANEQFF
v_gene: TRBV19
abundance: few
j_gene: TRBJ2-1
d_gene: TRBD2

CDR3nt: TGCAGCGTTGTTGAAACCGCAGATACGCAGTATTTT
CDR3aa: CSVVETADTQYF
v_gene: TRBV29-1
abundance: .
j_gene: TRBJ2-3
d_gene: .

CDR3nt: TGCGCCAGCAGCCAAGTTAGGAACACTGAAGCTTTCTTT
CDR3aa: CASSQVRNTEAFF
v_gene: TRBV4-1
abundance: few
j_gene: TRBJ1-1
d_gene: .

CDR3nt: TGTGCCAGCAGCTTAGTACAGCTTACTAACTATGGCTACACCTTC
CDR3aa: CASSLVQLTNYGYTF
v_gene: TRBV7-9
abundance: .
j_gene: TRBJ1-2
d_gene: .

CDR3nt: TGTGCCAGCAGCTTACAACAGGGGGTCCTTGGAGGGGCCAACGTCCTGACTTTC
CDR3aa: CASSLQQGVLGGANVLTF
v_gene: TRBV7-3
abundance: .
j_gene: TRBJ2-6
d_gene: TRBD1

CDR3nt: TGTGCCAGCAGTTTATTACATAACGGCCAGCCCCAGCATTTT
CDR3aa: CASSLLHNGQPQHF
v_gene: TRBV28
abundance: .
j_gene: TRBJ1-5
d_gene: .

CDR3nt: TGCGCCAGCAGCTCGGGCGGGTCCGGGAGCTATGGCTACACCTTC
CDR3aa: CASSSGGSGSYGYTF
v_gene: TRBV5-1
abundance: .
j_gene: TRBJ1-2
d_gene: .

CDR3nt: TGTGCCAGCAGCTTAGGACTGCGGGACGAGCAGTACTTC
CDR3aa: CASSLGLRDEQYF
v_gene: TRBV7-8
abundance: .
j_gene: TRBJ2-7
d_gene: .

CDR3nt: TGTGCCAGCAGTCCAGCAGGGGGCAGTAATTCACCCCTCCACTTT
CDR3aa: CASSPAGGSNSPLHF
v_gene: TRBV27
abundance: .
j_gene: TRBJ1-6
d_gene: TRBD1

CDR3nt: TGTGCCAGTTCCCATCTTGATTCACCCCTCCACTTT
CDR3aa: CASSHLDSPLHF
v_gene: TRBV19
abundance: few
j_gene: TRBJ1-6
d_gene: .

CDR3nt: TGTGCCAGCAGTTTCACGGGACAGGGGAATGAAAAACTGTTTTTT
CDR3aa: CASSFTGQGNEKLFF
v_gene: TRBV28
abundance: .
j_gene: TRBJ1-4
d_gene: TRBD1